These T cell receptor beta chains were read from a single sample in a study of cytomegalovirus exposure and HLA in healthy donors. TCRdb's table, derived via immunoSEQ multiplex PCR, lists solely in-frame clones and lacks some. Here the sample spans roughly 130,000 clones, roughly 80% being singletons. The sequenced sample consisted of PBMCs. These receptors all stem from a male donor in good health and CMV-seronegative. CDR3s include the opening cysteine and the closing phenylalanine or tryptophan. A D gene is named only where the DNA matches it firmly. Rows give clone size only sometimes, using once, few, many, or a class for an expanded clone.

V: TRBV28; J: TRBJ2-7; size: -; D: TRBD1; DNA: TGTGCCAGCAGCCTTCAGGACAGGCTTTCGGAGCAGTACTTC; CDR3: CASSLQDRLSEQYF
V: TRBV11-2; J: TRBJ2-7; size: -; D: -; DNA: TGTGCCAGCAGCTTAGGGGCCAGTCTGCCCTACGAGCAGTACTTC; CDR3: CASSLGASLPYEQYF
V: TRBV19; J: TRBJ2-1; size: -; D: TRBD2; DNA: TGTGCCAGTAGTCCCCGAAGTAGCGGGGGGATCGATGAGCAGTTCTTC; CDR3: CASSPRSSGGIDEQFF
V: TRBV19; J: TRBJ2-7; size: -; D: TRBD1; DNA: TGTGCCAGTAGTTTGGGGACAGGGTTATACGAGCAGTACTTC; CDR3: CASSLGTGLYEQYF
V: TRBV6-1; J: TRBJ1-5; size: -; D: -; DNA: TGTGCCAGCAGTGTAGGGGGCAATCAGCCCCAGCATTTT; CDR3: CASSVGGNQPQHF
V: TRBV4-2; J: TRBJ1-2; size: few; D: -; DNA: TGTGCCAGCAGTACAGACCAGGGAGGTGGTGGCTACACCTTC; CDR3: CASSTDQGGGGYTF
V: TRBV6-5; J: TRBJ2-4; size: -; D: -; DNA: TGTGCCAGCAGCCTAATACAGGGAACTGGAAACATTCAGTACTTC; CDR3: CASSLIQGTGNIQYF
V: TRBV7-9; J: TRBJ2-4; size: -; D: TRBD1; DNA: TGTGCCAGCAGCGCGGGGACAGGGGAAGCCAAAAACATTCAGTACTTC; CDR3: CASSAGTGEAKNIQYF
V: TRBV19; J: TRBJ2-1; size: few; D: -; DNA: TGTGCCAGTATTCCTTTAGGGGGCAATGAGCAGTTCTTC; CDR3: CASIPLGGNEQFF
V: TRBV9; J: TRBJ2-7; size: -; D: TRBD2; DNA: TGTGCCAGCAGCCCCGGGACTAGCGGGGGGGCGGGAGAGCAGTACTTC; CDR3: CASSPGTSGGAGEQYF
V: TRBV28; J: TRBJ1-1; size: -; D: -; DNA: TGTGCCAGCAGCCGTAGTATAACTGAAGCTTTCTTT; CDR3: CASSRSITEAFF
V: TRBV2; J: TRBJ2-1; size: -; D: TRBD2; DNA: TGTGCCAGCATAGCGACTAGCCCGGCTTCCTCCGGTGAGCAGTTCTTC; CDR3: CASIATSPASSGEQFF
V: TRBV7-9; J: TRBJ1-1; size: once; D: TRBD1; DNA: TGTGCCAGCAGCAGGACAGGGGTGAACACTGAAGCTTTCTTT; CDR3: CASSRTGVNTEAFF